The TCR beta chain described here comes from a study of blood T cells in healthy people across ages. V shed 6 bases and J shed 0 bases, with 15 bases lying between them. The CDR3 extends over 16 amino acids. Germline CDR1 is SGHRS and CDR2 is YFSETQ. Using a J-beta primer mix together with a sample-barcoded 5' primer, a second PCR was run for roughly 6 to 12 cycles. TCRdb fed the 5' RACE reads into MiXCR, producing one record per CDR3 protein. The profile covers more than 650,000 distinct CDR3 sequences, with approximately 24% appearing a single time and under 3% taken by the ten largest. About this clonotype itself: Its antigen is undetermined.

Points from the study as a whole: Possibly, changes in expanded clonotypes were confounded because donor CMV status was unknown.

These same data were also listed under a study on T cells of mothers and their children. That report notes: Barcodes for each sample and 2-4 random nucleotides were added by the M1S primer used in the second PCR. Relative to unrelated pairs, biologically related mother-child dyads exhibited marginally greater, non-significant overlap. There was no detection of any persistent microchimeric T cell clones.

The chain has TRBV5-1 and TRBJ1-4, with TRBD1 as a possible D gene (6 bases). Specimen: blood. This receptor was obtained from a boy aged 5-17 years in good health. This CDR3 reads CASTLGTLATNEKLFF. CDR3 nucleotide sequence: TGCGCCAGCACTCTGGGGACACTTGCAACTAATGAAAAACTGTTTTTT.